This T cell receptor (beta chain) was documented in a study of blood T cell repertoires in COVID-19. Here immunoSEQ multiplex PCR was the method, and the copy in TCRdb shows in-frame clones only, minus some. The sample has approximately 150,000 clones, over 70% seen once. Germline V gene data show CDR1 as KGHSH and CDR2 as LQKENI. V lost 3 bases, J lost 3 bases, and 4 bases stayed unmatched. The CDR3 totals 14 residues. This chain connects TRBV18 to TRBJ1-1, with 7 nucleotides matching TRBD1. The clonotype comes from a man in his 60s who had recovered from COVID-19. Sequencing was performed on PBMCs or T cells enriched from blood (not recorded which). The CDR3 region has the DNA TGTGCCAGCTCACCCACAGGGGTGGACACTGAAGCTTTCTTT. It yields the protein CASSPTGVDTEAFF.